The 2 T cell receptor beta chains below all came from one sample that was sequenced in a study of blood T cell repertoires in COVID-19. Assay used: immunoSEQ multiplex PCR; TCRdb lists only in-frame clones, some missing. The table records 300,000 to 350,000 clones, more than 75% of them present only once. The sequenced sample was peripheral blood. These receptors all stem from a woman under 30 who had recovered from COVID-19.

This clone was counted a single time. The genes are TRBV9 and TRBJ2-5; TRBD2 agrees at 10 bases. CDR3 size: 15 residues. Germline V gene data show CDR1 as SGDLS and CDR2 as YYNGEE. Germline trimming cut 0 bases from V and 4 bases from J; bases unmatched to any gene: 3. Here the CDR3 reads CASSVEGLARETQYF. In DNA, the CDR3 is TGTGCCAGCAGCGTAGAGGGACTAGCGAGAGAGACCCAGTACTTC.

This clone showed up just once. The J gene is TRBJ1-6, the V gene TRBV7-8; D unclear. Germline CDR1 and CDR2: SGHVS and FQNEAQ. Trimming stripped 4 bases from V and 8 bases from J, with 18 bases between. The CDR3 totals 16 residues. The DNA for the CDR3 is TGTGCCAGCAGCTCACGAGGCTTGGCTTCCGATTCACCCCTCCACTTT. Its protein product is CASSSRGLASDSPLHF.